This TCR beta chain derives from a study of CD8 T cells in ankylosing spondylitis. Broader study findings: Clones linked to disease, bearing a CD8+ phenotype, were relatively rare in peripheral blood. The clones that were linked to disease were reported to be significantly enriched in matched synovial fluid samples from ankylosing spondylitis patients.

Researchers built TCR beta libraries using quantitative 5'-RACE with molecular barcodes. TCRdb redid the calling of the 5' RACE reads with MiXCR, one entry per CDR3 protein. The table includes over 200,000 distinct CDR3 sequences, over 9.5% detected once. The CDR3 has 17 residues. Germline CDR1 is DFQATT and CDR2 is SNEGSKA (reference sequence). This clonotype was detected only a few times. Its antigen is undetermined. Relative to the germline gene, one junction end is altered; a read error may explain this. The source of this sequence is a male donor with ankylosing spondylitis or in good health (not recorded which). Sequenced sample: blood, either unsorted or a sorted T cell fraction (not recorded which). V usage is TRBV20-1 and J usage is TRBJ2-1; 10 bases fit TRBD2. DNA of the CDR3: TGCTGTGCCTTGACCGCCCGACTAGCGGGCTCCTACAATGAGCAGTTCTTC. Its protein is CCALTARLAGSYNEQFF.